This TCR beta chain was recovered during a study of shared clonotypes between healthy human individuals (dated by TCRdb to about 2020). Describing the broader study: A couple of women and a few men aged 18 to 49 years were included in the cohort. For each donor, three plates each were used for CD4 naive and CD4 memory, two plates were used for CD8 naive, and one plate was used for CD8 memory. The study deeply sequenced blood TCR repertoires of five healthy adults to estimate repertoire size and the extent of clonotype sharing between individuals. To increase sequencing depth and limit assay-specific biases, different laboratories used diverse techniques to prepare libraries and sequence TCR repertoires. Each donor's leukapheresis produced roughly between roughly 0.85 and 10 billion PBMCs. The paper as a whole reports these results and caveats: Incomplete sequencing was indicated by rarefaction of sorted-subset datasets, despite the large sequencing depth. Compared with non-shared clonotypes, clonotypes shared by all four sorted-subset donors had higher generation probabilities. Based on pairwise subsampling, the degree of clonotype sharing among donors was expected to be affected by sequencing depth. Sampling was limited to blood, and TCR repertoires in tissue likely differ from TCR repertoires in blood. When a few donors were compared, the shared fraction of clonotypes was 5% to 6.5% for naive CD4, 3.5% to 4% for naive CD8, 2.3% for memory CD4, and less than 0.5% for memory CD8. The small number of donors limited the genetic and exposure-history diversity represented. Larger estimated clonotype richness was generally found for naive subsets than for memory subsets.

From cysteine to phenylalanine, the CDR3 is 17 amino acids long. The kept DNA is CDR3 alone, 51 bases in frame from the first base. On this clone: What this receptor recognizes is not known. No much larger clone is present one base from it, and per-base qualities are unavailable.

Donors were healthy HIV-negative adults with no recently reported acute infections or vaccinations. Only Caucasian adults living in Nashville, Tennessee, USA were represented among the donors. Magnetic negative selection was used to enrich CD4+ T cells, after which naive cells were positively selected on CD45RA and the negative fraction became the memory subset. Blood was collected by leukapheresis, and PBMCs were isolated by Ficoll-Histopaque density gradient centrifugation and then cryopreserved in liquid nitrogen vapor phase. Analytical flow cytometry was used to check the purity and quantity of each magnetically sorted T cell population. Genomic DNA was isolated from every sorted fraction and measured by UV absorbance on a Nanodrop 2000c. Using the deep immunoSEQ assay, multiplex PCR amplified TCR CDR3 regions from genomic DNA. Extracted genomic DNA from each cell subset was distributed evenly across all wells of several immunoSEQ 96-well plates, and each plate was treated as a replicate. For sorted subsets, about 220 ng of genomic DNA, equivalent to some 30,000 T cell genomes, went into each replicate PCR. The purified libraries were quantified using a Qubit 3.0 fluorometer, sized with a Bioanalyzer 2100, and then quantified again using the KAPA Library Quantification kit. Every immunoSEQ 96-well plate was sequenced on a separate single-read 150-cycle Illumina NextSeq 550 flow cell. Regarding the original processing steps: Because the immunoSEQ output held only junctional sequences and lacked quality scores, the filtering could not match the filtering applied to full-length reads. To assign V/J genes and CDR3, sequences were annotated against IMGT germline references using PyIR, a Python wrapper for IgBLAST v1.9. Reads were filtered out if the reads had weak V/J assignments (E-value above 1e-6), no CDR3, stop codons, out-of-frame junctions, or ambiguous translated residues. A V3J clonotype was defined by an identical inferred V gene, J gene, and CDR3 amino acid sequence. Percentage overlap between repertoires was calculated by dividing the number of shared unique clonotypes by the size of the smaller repertoire. Repertoire richness was assessed with RTK rarefaction, the Chao1 estimator, and Recon v2.1 estimates of unobserved clonotypes. Generation probabilities were computed with OLGA for all TCRbeta clonotypes obtained by the gDNA method from four donors. In its TCRdb copy, this immuneACCESS table keeps in-frame sequences only and misses some clones. Where compared with another copy, unresolved V genes explain less than half of these, and the others have no known cause. V and J calls and clone size come straight from that table; D and trimming were deduced from the DNA. In all, the sample holds some 1 million clones, and around 76% of those were seen once. About 1.5% of the sample goes to the ten largest clones.

The chain is encoded by TRBV21-1 joined to TRBJ2-1; the table's D gene call, TRBD2, was not cross checked with the DNA. TRBV21-1 is a recognized pseudogene. The receptor was derived from a man between 18 and 35 years old in good health. Sample: memory CD4+ T cells sorted from blood. The sample's cell subset or site, from its label and the paper: CD45RA-negative fraction. The CDR3 region: CASAKGSSGRVANEQFF. The DNA reads as follows: TGTGCCAGCGCAAAGGGGTCTAGCGGGAGGGTCGCCAATGAGCAGTTCTTC.